Below, 20 T cell receptor beta chains from the same sample are listed, as sequenced in a study of blood T cell repertoires in COVID-19. The assay was immunoSEQ multiplex PCR, and TCRdb's table has in-frame clones only and misses some. The sample shows almost 200,000 clones, around four fifths of them seen only once. Sequenced material: peripheral blood. Every receptor here comes from a man aged 60 to 69 with COVID-19, enrolled during active disease.

The chain is built from TRBV6-5 and TRBJ1-4; no firm D call. The CDR3 length is 13 residues. V was clipped by 0 bases and J by 7 bases, with 6 bases between them. From germline, CDR1 is MNHEY and CDR2 SVGAGI. The CDR3 protein is CASSYSRVEKLFF. CDR3 DNA sequence: TGTGCCAGCAGTTACTCGAGGGTTGAAAAACTGTTTTTT.

This chain connects TRBV6-6 to TRBJ1-5, with 7 bases lining up with TRBD1. J gave up 0 bases and V 5 bases, and 7 bases lay outside the gene matches. Germline-derived CDR1 and CDR2 are MNHNY and SVGAGI (reference sequence). The CDR3 is 16 residues long. The CDR3 loop reads CASSTGQVLSNQPQHF. The CDR3 DNA reads as TGTGCCAGCAGTACCGGACAGGTCCTTAGCAATCAGCCCCAGCATTTT.

The V and J genes are TRBV6-6 and TRBJ2-3; 8 nucleotides match TRBD1. The CDR3 extends over 18 amino acids. Germline V gene data show CDR1 as MNHNY and CDR2 as SVGAGI (reference sequence). J was trimmed by 1 base and V by 5 bases; bases with no gene match: 14. The CDR3 DNA sequence: TGTGCCAGCAGTCGGTCACCTGTACCAGGGGGCCGCACAGATACGCAGTATTTT. Its protein is CASSRSPVPGGRTDTQYF.

The chain is built from TRBV9 and TRBJ1-2; D gene ambiguous. Trimming pared 7 bases from V and 8 bases from J, leaving 21 bases between. Looked up from germline, CDR1 is SGDLS and CDR2 is YYNGEE. The CDR3 has 14 residues. The CDR3 sequence: CASGDLNTPGGYTF. For the CDR3, the DNA is TGTGCCAGCGGCGATTTGAATACTCCGGGGGGCTACACCTTC.

This sequence joins TRBV9 and TRBJ2-1, with D possibly TRBD2 on 6 matching bases. Germline V gives CDR1 SGDLS, CDR2 YYNGEE. The CDR3 runs 15 residues. The ends were cut back, 0 bases at V and 6 bases at J, with 13 bases in the middle. The CDR3 sequence: CASSVGGTPPNEQFF. The CDR3 bases are TGTGCCAGCAGCGTAGGGGGGACTCCCCCCAATGAGCAGTTCTTC.

V usage is TRBV19 and J usage is TRBJ1-2; 9 nucleotides agree with TRBD1. The CDR3 loop spans 13 amino acids. V gave up 5 bases and J gave up 4 bases; unmatched junction bases: 2. CDR1 and CDR2 from the germline V gene are LNHDA and SQIVND (reference sequence). CDR3 amino acids: CASSRTGVYGYTF. The CDR3 region has the DNA TGTGCCAGTAGTCGGACAGGGGTCTATGGCTACACCTTC. Looking up the rest from reference TRBV19 and TRBJ1-2 gives the full variable domain: DGGITQSPKYLFRKEGQNVTLSCEQNLNHDAMYWYRQDPGQGLRLIYYSQIVNDFQKGDIAEGYSVSREKKESFPLTVTSAQKNPTAFYLCASSRTGVYGYTFGSGTRLTVV.

The J gene is TRBJ2-6, the V gene TRBV19, with D perhaps TRBD1 (6 bases). This CDR3 is built from 16 residues. Germline V gene data show CDR1 as LNHDA and CDR2 as SQIVND (reference sequence). The germline V and J ends were trimmed by 3 bases and 3 bases, with 12 bases remaining between them. The CDR3 reads CASSMTGPSGANVLTF. The CDR3 DNA follows: TGTGCCAGTAGTATGACAGGCCCTAGTGGGGCCAACGTCCTGACTTTC.

The V call is TRBV30, the J call TRBJ2-3; TRBD2 might be the D (6 bases). The CDR3 spans 13 residues. Germline-derived CDR1 and CDR2 are GTSNPN and SVGIG (reference sequence). V was clipped by 1 base and J by 13 bases, with 18 bases between them. Here the CDR3 reads CAWSGSEGLPKYF. DNA for the CDR3: TGTGCCTGGAGTGGGTCGGAGGGACTGCCCAAGTATTTT. The full variable domain, with the rest looked up from reference TRBV30 and TRBJ2-3, is SQTIHQWPATLVQPVGSPLSLECTVEGTSNPNLYWYRQAAGRGLQLLFYSVGIGQISSEVPQNLSASRPQDRQFILSSKKLLLSDSGFYLCAWSGSEGLPKYFGPGTRLTVL.

This chain links TRBV15 with TRBJ1-6, with TRBD1 as a possible D gene (5 bases). Germline lookup yields CDR1 LNHNV and CDR2 YYDKDF (reference sequence). The CDR3 has 14 amino acids. Trimming took 3 bases from V and 10 from J, leaving 13 bases between them. The CDR3 loop is CATSRTAQGSPLHF. CDR3 DNA: TGTGCCACCAGCAGGACAGCCCAGGGATCACCCCTCCACTTT.

This rearrangement joins TRBV14 to TRBJ1-2; D is possibly TRBD1 (6 bases). V was pared by 6 bases and J by 6 bases, with 14 bases between. CDR3 size: 13 residues. The V gene's germline CDR1 is SGHDN and CDR2 FVKESK. CDR3 protein: CASSTGSGHGYTF. The CDR3 DNA reads as TGTGCCAGCAGTACAGGGTCCGGACATGGCTACACCTTC. The full variable domain, with the rest looked up from reference TRBV14 and TRBJ1-2, is EAGVTQFPSHSVIEKGQTVTLRCDPISGHDNLYWYRRVMGKEIKFLLHFVKESKQDESGMPNNRFLAERTGGTYSTLKVQPAELEDSGVYFCASSTGSGHGYTFGSGTRLTVV.

The CDR3 DNA sequence: TGTGCCAGCAGGCGGACAGGGACTAGCAATCAGCCCCAGCATTTT. It yields the protein CASRRTGTSNQPQHF. This chain uses TRBV6-5 with TRBJ1-5; TRBD1 matches at 8 bases. The trim removed 6 bases at V and 0 bases at J, leaving 4 bases unmatched. Germline CDR1 and CDR2: MNHEY and SVGAGI. This CDR3 is 15 amino acids long.

V gene TRBV5-1 combines with J gene TRBJ2-7; 10 positions agree with TRBD2. Germline V CDR1 and CDR2: SGHRS, YFSETQ. Losses at the gene ends were 4 bases for V and 3 bases for J; bases not matched to a gene: 16. The CDR3 totals 18 residues. The CDR3 protein is CASSPPGTSVRGGYEQYF. The CDR3 bases are TGCGCCAGCAGCCCGCCTGGGACTAGCGTCCGTGGTGGCTACGAGCAGTACTTC.

The rearrangement joins TRBV12-3 or TRBV12-4 to TRBJ1-2; maybe TRBD1 (6 bases). The CDR3 sequence is 13 residues long. V gave up 1 base and J gave up 8 bases, with 11 bases separating them. Here the CDR3 DNA reads TGTGCCAGCAGTTTAGGGCAGGGGTGGGGCTACACCTTC. Translation gives CASSLGQGWGYTF.

This rearrangement joins TRBV7-2 to TRBJ1-2, with D hard to call. The CDR3 covers 12 residues. Germline loops: CDR1 SGHTA, CDR2 FQGNSA. Trimming left V 5 bases short and J 2 bases short, with 6 bases between. For the CDR3, the DNA is TGTGCCAGCAGCCAGGTCAACTATGGCTACACCTTC. Amino acids: CASSQVNYGYTF.

The chain carries TRBV12-3 or TRBV12-4 and TRBJ1-1; D remains unclear. Trimming stripped 2 bases from V and 3 bases from J, with 7 bases between. CDR3 length: 13 amino acids. The CDR3 DNA is TGTGCCAGCAGTTTAAAGCCGCACACTGAAGCTTTCTTT. Protein sequence: CASSLKPHTEAFF.

The chain couples TRBV28 to TRBJ1-4; D possibly corresponds to TRBD1 (6 bases). V was shortened by 5 bases and J by 6 bases, with 19 bases between the two germline ends. The length of the CDR3 is 16 residues. Per germline, CDR1 MDHEN and CDR2 SYDVKM. The CDR3 spells CASSTGLSPAYEKLFF. CDR3 coding DNA: TGTGCCAGCAGTACAGGGTTGAGTCCCGCTTATGAAAAACTGTTTTTT.

This sequence joins TRBV30 and TRBJ2-7; D is possibly TRBD1 (5 bases). The CDR3 sequence is 11 residues long. Trimming removed 5 bases from V and 3 bases from J, with 8 bases in between. Germline assignment: CDR1 GTSNPN and CDR2 SVGIG (reference sequence). CDR3 in amino acids: CAWSQDYEQYF. Written as DNA, the CDR3 is TGTGCCTGGTCACAGGACTACGAGCAGTACTTC.

The chain is built from TRBV19 and TRBJ2-1; tentatively, D is TRBD2 (6 bases). The CDR3 contains 16 residues. Between the trimmed V and J ends, which lost 6 bases and 2 bases, there was a span of 17 bases. Germline loops: CDR1 LNHDA, CDR2 SQIVND (reference sequence). The CDR3 region is CASSRELAETYNEQFF. CDR3 DNA sequence: TGTGCCAGTAGCCGAGAACTAGCTGAAACCTACAATGAGCAGTTCTTC.

The rearrangement links TRBV11-2 to TRBJ2-7; no clear D gene. The germline V and J ends were trimmed by 4 bases and 6 bases, with 7 bases remaining between them. Germline CDR1 reads SGHAT; CDR2 reads FQNNGV. This CDR3 has 11 amino acids. The CDR3 sequence: CASSSNSEQYF. The CDR3 DNA is TGTGCCAGCAGCTCCAATAGCGAGCAGTACTTC.

This clone was counted once. This chain links TRBV7-9 with TRBJ2-5; 7 bases line up with TRBD2. After removal of 5 bases from V and 2 bases from J, the junction contained 5 bases not matched to a gene. The germline gives CDR1 SEHNR, CDR2 FQNEAQ (reference sequence). This CDR3 contains 14 residues. CDR3 region: CASSLASGQETQYF. As DNA, the CDR3 is TGTGCCAGCAGCCTCGCTAGCGGACAAGAGACCCAGTACTTC.